Presented here are 26 T cell receptor beta chains from one specimen sequenced in a study of OX40 agonist ivuxolimab in advanced cancers. The protocol was immunoSEQ multiplex PCR, while the TCRdb copy is restricted to in-frame clones and leaves out a portion. The sample has approximately 17,000 clones, about 71% seen once. The material sequenced was CD4+ or CD8+ T cells sorted from blood, taken in a trial of the OX40 agonist ivuxolimab. The receptors come from an adult with an advanced solid tumor such as melanoma, head and neck, liver or kidney cancer.

The chain carries TRBV9 and TRBJ2-5, with TRBD2 matching 7 bases. The J call is in doubt because the DNA end fits TRBJ2-7 better. The CDR3 totals 13 residues. Germline CDR1 and CDR2: SGDLS and YYNGEE. The CDR3 DNA sequence: TGTGCCAGCAGCGCAGGACTAGACTACGAGCAGTACTTC. Translated: CASSAGLDYEQYF.

The chain has TRBV7-9 and TRBJ2-7; D not resolved. V was shortened by 1 base and J by 2 bases, with 9 bases between the two germline ends. CDR3 length equals 14 residues. Germline CDR1 reads SEHNR; CDR2 reads FQNEAQ (reference sequence). CDR3 DNA: TGTGCCAGCAGCTTAGGGCAGCGAGCCTACGAGCAGTACTTC. Encoded protein: CASSLGQRAYEQYF.

By frequency in the sample, this clone is medium-sized (0.01 to 0.1%). The chain recombines TRBV28 with TRBJ1-1; 7 nucleotides match TRBD1. Germline loops: CDR1 MDHEN, CDR2 SYDVKM. V shed 5 bases and J 3 bases; nucleotides not matched to a gene: 6. CDR3 size: 14 residues. The CDR3 DNA sequence: TGTGCCAGCAGTCCCGGACAGGTTTACACTGAAGCTTTCTTT. Its protein product is CASSPGQVYTEAFF.

The chain has TRBV7-8 and TRBJ1-5, with D unclear. Germline V gives CDR1 SGHVS, CDR2 FQNEAQ. This CDR3 comprises 17 residues. The V and J ends lost 2 bases and 1 base respectively, with 15 bases between them. CDR3: CASSLRPGHQSNQPQHF. In nucleotides, the CDR3 is TGTGCCAGCAGCTTAAGACCCGGCCACCAAAGCAATCAGCCCCAGCATTTT.

The V and J genes are TRBV9 and TRBJ2-3; D is perhaps TRBD2 (5 bases). Trimming shortened V by 0 bases and J by 2 bases, and 13 bases separated the two germline ends. The CDR3 extends over 16 amino acids. CDR1 SGDLS and CDR2 YYNGEE come from the germline V gene. CDR3 coding DNA: TGTGCCAGCAGCGTAGACGGGAACCCCCTCACAGATACGCAGTATTTT. Its translation: CASSVDGNPLTDTQYF.

The chain links TRBV27 to TRBJ1-2; 11 positions match TRBD1. CDR1 MNHEY and CDR2 SMNVEV come from the germline V gene (reference sequence). The trim removed 0 bases at V and 4 bases at J, leaving 4 bases unmatched. This CDR3 comprises 16 residues. The CDR3 DNA is TGTGCCAGCAGTTTATCGATGGGACAGGGGGTCTATGGCTACACCTTC. Its translation: CASSLSMGQGVYGYTF.

This clone appeared a few times. V and J are TRBV7-8 and TRBJ2-2; D not resolved. V was shortened by 2 bases and J by 2 bases, with 9 bases between the two germline ends. This CDR3 is 15 amino acids long. Germline CDR1 reads SGHVS; CDR2 reads FQNEAQ. In DNA, the CDR3 is TGTGCCAGCAGCTTAACCCCCAGAAACACCGGGGAGCTGTTTTTT. This codes for CASSLTPRNTGELFF.

This chain joins TRBV7-9 and TRBJ1-1; TRBD1 is a possible D gene (6 bases). The CDR3 length is 15 residues. The germline CDR1 and CDR2 sequences are SEHNR and FQNEAQ (reference sequence). Trimming removed 5 bases at V and 5 bases at J, with 18 bases between. This CDR3 is CASSPPYRDQTEAFF. CDR3 coding DNA: TGTGCCAGCAGCCCGCCATACAGGGATCAGACTGAAGCTTTCTTT.

The sample holds a few counts of this clone. The J gene is TRBJ2-7, the V gene TRBV30; D ambiguous. Germline CDR1 reads GTSNPN; CDR2 reads SVGIG (reference sequence). The ends were cut back, 4 bases at V and 0 bases at J, with 13 bases in the middle. The CDR3 runs 14 residues. CDR3 bases: TGTGCCTGGAACGGAGCCATGAACTCCTACGAGCAGTACTTC. Its translation: CAWNGAMNSYEQYF.

This clone came up once. Germline is not matched at one junction end, which may reflect a read error. The chain combines TRBV30 with TRBJ2-7; TRBD2 aligns across 10 bases. Per germline, CDR1 GTSNPN and CDR2 SVGIG (reference sequence). This CDR3 region has 17 residues. The CDR3 loop is CAWSVLGPAGGTYEQHF. The CDR3 nucleotides are TGTGCCTGGAGTGTACTGGGACCAGCGGGAGGGACCTACGAGCAGCACTTC.

The chain couples TRBV28 to TRBJ2-7; 11 bases are a match to TRBD2. The CDR3 is 14 residues long. Germline V CDR1 and CDR2: MDHEN, SYDVKM. With 6 bases clipped from V and 6 bases from J, the junction kept 7 bases outside the gene matches. DNA for the CDR3: TGTGCCAGCAGCCCACTAGCGGGAGTTGGCGAGCAGTACTTC. Amino acid sequence: CASSPLAGVGEQYF.

Concerning this clone: In the same sample, other DNA sequences code for this CDR3. CDR3 protein: CASSLSSYEQYF. The CDR3 DNA reads as TGTGCCAGCAGCTTAAGCTCCTACGAGCAGTACTTC. This chain uses TRBV11-2 with TRBJ2-7; D remains unclear. Looked up from germline, CDR1 is SGHAT and CDR2 is FQNNGV. V was cut by 2 bases and J by 0 bases, with 2 bases left in between. There are 12 residues in the CDR3.

As to this clone: One end of the junction is discordant with germline, which a read error may explain. The chain has TRBV30 and TRBJ1-1, with TRBD1 matching over 8 bases. Germline values: CDR1 GTSNPN, CDR2 SVGIG (reference sequence). The CDR3 length is 15 residues. The CDR3 loop is CAWSDPRTGKFETFF. The DNA of the CDR3 is TGTGCCTGGAGCGACCCCCGGACAGGGAAATTTGAAACTTTCTTT.

The chain is built from TRBV6-5 and TRBJ2-7, with 7 bases fitting TRBD2. V dropped 4 bases and J dropped 5; count of bases not matched to a gene: 5. There are 13 residues in the CDR3. Germline V gives CDR1 MNHEY, CDR2 SVGAGI. CDR3 sequence: CASSSWGGDEQYF. In nucleotides, the CDR3 is TGTGCCAGCAGTTCCTGGGGGGGAGACGAGCAGTACTTC.

The chain links TRBV19 to TRBJ2-1, with D unresolved. CDR1 is LNHDA and CDR2 is SQIVND in the germline V gene (reference sequence). V gave up 3 bases and J gave up 9 bases, with 9 bases separating them. CDR3 size: 12 residues. Written as DNA, the CDR3 is TGTGCCAGTAGTATTGAACCTGGTGAGCAGTTCTTC. Its translation is CASSIEPGEQFF.

This chain connects TRBV27 to TRBJ1-1; D gene uncertain. With 3 bases removed from V and 1 base from J, the gap between germline ends came to 6 bases. Germline CDR1 reads MNHEY; CDR2 reads SMNVEV (reference sequence). This CDR3 has 13 residues. The CDR3 nucleotides are TGTGCCAGCAGTTTCGGAGAGAACACTGAAGCTTTCTTT. Amino acids: CASSFGENTEAFF.

This clone was picked up a small number of times. The chain joins TRBV7-9 to TRBJ2-1, with 9 bases identical to TRBD2. In germline, CDR1 is SEHNR, CDR2 FQNEAQ (reference sequence). The V and J ends lost 4 bases and 2 bases, in that order; junction bases with no gene match: 3. CDR3 size: 15 residues. The CDR3 loop reads CASSSSGRTYNEQFF. The CDR3 DNA sequence: TGTGCCAGCAGCTCCAGCGGGAGGACCTACAATGAGCAGTTCTTC.

This chain uses TRBV11-2 with TRBJ2-1, with 7 nucleotides matching TRBD2. Germline CDR1 is SGHAT and CDR2 is FQNNGV. This CDR3 comprises 15 residues. Trimming took 5 bases from V and 7 from J; bases not matched to a gene: 11. In DNA, the CDR3 is TGTGCCAGCAGCCCAACTTGGGAGGGAGGAAATGAGCAGTTCTTC. It is translated as CASSPTWEGGNEQFF.

V gene TRBV6-5 combines with J gene TRBJ2-1, with D perhaps matching TRBD1 (5 bases). With 3 bases removed from V and 4 bases from J, the gap between germline ends came to 13 bases. CDR3 length equals 15 residues. The germline gives CDR1 MNHEY, CDR2 SVGAGI. The CDR3 region is CASSYGQGSYNEQFF. As DNA, the CDR3 is TGTGCCAGCAGTTATGGGCAGGGAAGTTACAATGAGCAGTTCTTC.

The V gene is TRBV30, the J gene TRBJ2-7; no firm D call. Germline lookup yields CDR1 GTSNPN and CDR2 SVGIG (reference sequence). Trimming removed 4 bases at V and 3 bases at J, with 13 bases between. CDR3 length: 13 residues. CDR3 loop: CAWIGRRNYEQYF. The CDR3 DNA is TGTGCCTGGATCGGACGGCGAAACTACGAGCAGTACTTC.

The chain recombines TRBV21-1 with TRBJ2-7; the D call TRBD1 from the table was never checked on the DNA. TRBV21-1 is flagged as a pseudogene. The CDR3 is made up of 15 amino acids. CDR3 region: CASRTWDRVPYEQYF. DNA for the CDR3: TGTGCCAGCCGGACTTGGGACAGGGTACCCTACGAGCAGTACTTC.

This clone was picked up a small number of times. The J gene is TRBJ1-4, the V gene TRBV4-3; no clear D gene. The CDR3 contains 13 residues. Trimming removed 4 bases from V and 12 bases from J, with 15 bases in between. The germline V gene has CDR1 LGHNA and CDR2 YSLEER. The CDR3: CASSPNEFLELFF. CDR3 coding DNA: TGCGCCAGCAGCCCTAACGAATTTCTTGAACTGTTTTTT.

V is TRBV5-1 and J is TRBJ2-5; 11 nucleotides line up with TRBD2. This CDR3 has 16 residues. Per germline, CDR1 SGHRS and CDR2 YFSETQ. V shed 1 base and J 4 bases; nucleotides not matched to a gene: 6. Here the CDR3 DNA reads TGCGCCAGCAGCTTGATGGGTCTAGCGGGAGGAGAGACCCAGTACTTC. Translation gives CASSLMGLAGGETQYF.

A note on this clone: The junction departs from the called germline gene at one end, perhaps through a read error. The chain couples TRBV5-4 to TRBJ1-2; D not resolved. Germline lookup yields CDR1 SGHNT and CDR2 YYREEE (reference sequence). The CDR3 contains 15 residues. CDR3 bases: TGCGCCAGCAGCCAAGATACGGGAAAAAACTATGGCTACACCTTC. Protein sequence: CASSQDTGKNYGYTF. The complete variable domain, with remaining parts taken from reference TRBV5-4 and TRBJ1-2, reads ETGVTQSPTHLIKTRGQQVTLRCSSQSGHNTVSWYQQALGQGPQFIFQYYREEENGRGNFPPRFSGLQFPNYSSELNVNALELDDSALYLCASSQDTGKNYGYTFGSGTRLTVV.

In its sample, this clone was seen once. The chain uses TRBV2 and TRBJ1-2; 7 nucleotides match TRBD1. Germline lookup yields CDR1 SNHLY and CDR2 FYNNEI. The J segment lost 4 bases and the V segment lost 4 bases, leaving 3 bases of the junction unmatched. This CDR3 comprises 13 residues. CDR3 sequence reads: CASSGTGGYGYTF. CDR3 bases: TGTGCCAGCAGTGGGACAGGCGGCTATGGCTACACCTTC.

This chain connects TRBV9 to TRBJ2-5, with 11 bases matching TRBD2. The last part of the DNA fits TRBJ2-7 better; the J call may be wrong. This CDR3 contains 15 residues. Looked up from germline, CDR1 is SGDLS and CDR2 is YYNGEE. The CDR3 coding sequence is TGTGCCAGCAGCGCGTCCGGGACTAGCGGTTACGAGCAGTACTTC. Translated, it gives CASSASGTSGYEQYF.